This T cell receptor (beta chain) was profiled in a study of T cells in Graves' hyperthyroidism and ophthalmopathy. The study based diagnoses on clinical symptoms, serum thyroxine and TRAb, thyroid ultrasound and orbital computed tomography. Germline CDR1 and CDR2: LGHDT and YNNKEL (reference sequence). The CDR3 has 17 amino acids. V lost 3 bases and J lost 4, with 21 bases in between. This clonotype has a count of ten or more. Its antigen is as yet unknown. Amplification yielded TCR beta CDR3 regions, with RNA transcripts as the source. First-round RT-PCR of the TCR CDR3 relied on the HTBI primer set. TCRdb re-analysed the multiplex PCR reads in MiXCR, keeping a single row per CDR3 protein. The data contain 250,000 or so distinct CDR3 sequences, roughly 15% of them singletons. Notes on the study in general: Also found in blood were most expanded thyroid clonotypes above 0.001.

Sequencing input: blood. This TCR was sampled from a woman in her forties or fifties with Graves' hyperthyroidism that later progressed to Graves' ophthalmopathy. This chain connects TRBV3-1 to TRBJ1-2; D may be TRBD1 (5 bases). In DNA form, the CDR3 reads TGTGCCAGCAGCCATGAAGGTCTGAAGGACGGGACCTATGGCTACACCTTC. This translates into CASSHEGLKDGTYGYTF.